The T cell receptor beta chain under discussion was sequenced for a study of siplizumab effects on memory and regulatory T cells. The data were produced by immunoSEQ multiplex PCR, yet TCRdb's version contains in-frame clones alone and is incomplete. Of tens of thousands of clones detected, around 93% appear once; the ten largest clones hold approximately 4.5%. Study-wide results and caveats: Versus 25% to 30% in controls, the mappable alloreactive CD4+ clones averaged roughly 75% Treg-derived with siplizumab. The study did not confirm that proliferating Tregs from siplizumab cultures were suppressive.

Turning to this clone: Its target is not known.

This clonotype originated in a human donor in good health. Sample: CD8+ T cells sorted from blood.

As DNA, the CDR3 is TGTGCCAGCAGCTTAGCGCCAGGGGCCCGCTCCTACGAGCAGTACTTC. It is translated as CASSLAPGARSYEQYF. The V gene is TRBV7-9, the J gene TRBJ2-7; a weak D match, TRBD1 (6 bases). CDR1 and CDR2 from the germline V gene are SEHNR and FQNEAQ (reference sequence). Trimming removed 0 bases from V and 0 bases from J, with 12 bases in between. This CDR3 contains 16 residues.